The 10 T cell receptor beta chains in this list originate from one sample, sequenced in a study of T cells in Graves' hyperthyroidism and ophthalmopathy. Amplification of TCR beta CDR3 regions was performed using RNA transcripts as template. In the first-round RT-PCR of the TCR CDR3, the HTBI primer set was used. Via MiXCR, TCRdb re-called the multiplex PCR reads, giving one row per CDR3 protein. The sample lists under 650,000 distinct CDR3 sequences, about a sixth occurring once. The sequenced material came from blood. The receptor set was obtained from a woman aged 25 to 45 with Graves' hyperthyroidism.

This clonotype was observed at least ten times. This rearrangement joins TRBV7-2 to TRBJ2-5; D tentatively reads TRBD1 or TRBD2 (5 bases each). Germline V lookup: CDR1 SGHTA, CDR2 FQGNSA. This CDR3 contains 16 residues. V shed 3 bases and J shed 1 base, with 15 bases lying between them. CDR3 nucleotides: TGTGCCAGCAGCTTGGGGGTAGCGAGGGTCCAAGAGACCCAGTACTTC. Translating it yields CASSLGVARVQETQYF.

There are many counts of this clonotype. The V gene is TRBV7-2, the J gene TRBJ2-7; D gene unclear. V dropped 5 bases and J dropped 4 bases, with 9 bases sitting between them. Germline CDR1 reads SGHTA; CDR2 reads FQGNSA. CDR3 size: 12 residues. CDR3 nucleotides: TGTGCCAGCAGCCCCAACACGTACGAGCAGTACTTC. Translation gives CASSPNTYEQYF. Combining the CDR3 with reference TRBV7-2 and TRBJ2-7 gives the whole variable domain GAGVSQSPSNKVTEKGKDVELRCDPISGHTALYWYRQSLGQGLEFLIYFQGNSAPDKSGLPSDRFSAERTGGSVSTLTIQRTQQEDSAVYLCASSPNTYEQYFGPGTRLTVT.

This clonotype was observed at least ten times. V usage is TRBV5-1 and J usage is TRBJ2-5, with D possibly matching TRBD2 (6 bases). The CDR3 contains 15 residues. The germline V gene has CDR1 SGHRS and CDR2 YFSETQ. V shed 0 bases and J shed 5 bases, with 14 bases lying between them. CDR3 DNA: TGCGCCAGCAGCTTGGATCCTTCAGGGAGGGAGACCCAGTACTTC. Protein: CASSLDPSGRETQYF.

This chain uses TRBV27 with TRBJ1-1; tentative D call: TRBD1 (6 bases). This CDR3 region has 13 residues. Germline V gene sequence: CDR1 MNHEY, CDR2 SMNVEV (reference sequence). V lost 5 bases and J lost 7, with 14 bases in between. DNA of the CDR3: TGTGCCAGCAGTGCGGTGGGGGACAATGAAGCTTTCTTT. It codes for CASSAVGDNEAFF.

This clonotype appeared many times. The chain carries TRBV2 and TRBJ1-6, with D tentatively TRBD1 (6 bases). Trimming cost V 9 bases and J 10 bases, with 19 bases left between them. Germline CDR1 and CDR2: SNHLY and FYNNEI. The CDR3 totals 14 residues. CDR3 loop: CARRPAGVGSPLHF. DNA of the CDR3: TGTGCCAGACGGCCCGCAGGGGTTGGGTCACCCCTCCACTTT.

This clonotype was counted a few times. V and J are TRBV6-1 and TRBJ2-1; D is perhaps TRBD2 (5 bases). V was trimmed by 6 bases and J by 9 bases, leaving 12 bases between them. Germline CDR1 MNHNS, CDR2 SASEGT. This CDR3 is built from 12 residues. CDR3 nucleotides: TGTGCCAGCAGACTAGGGAACAGTGAGCAGTTCTTC. Protein product: CASRLGNSEQFF.

Concerning this clonotype itself: A much more abundant neighbour one base away suggests this may be a read error. V is TRBV20-1 and J is TRBJ2-3; TRBD2 agrees at 11 bases. This CDR3 contains 14 residues. Germline values: CDR1 DFQATT, CDR2 SNEGSKA (reference sequence). CDR3 DNA: TGCAGTGCCCCTGTAGCGGGAGGGGCAGATGCGCAGTATTTT. This codes for CSAPVAGGADAQYF.

The sample holds many counts of this clonotype. The chain is built from TRBV6-1 and TRBJ2-1; weak D call: TRBD1 (6 bases). The germline V and J ends were trimmed by 4 bases and 0 bases, with 10 bases remaining between them. The germline gives CDR1 MNHNS, CDR2 SASEGT. CDR3 length: 15 residues. This CDR3 is CASSVGAGSYNEQFF. The CDR3 DNA follows: TGTGCCAGCAGTGTGGGGGCGGGCTCCTACAATGAGCAGTTCTTC.

The chain combines TRBV4-3 with TRBJ2-3, with 8 bases that match TRBD1. The V gene end was trimmed by 1 base and the J gene end by 7 bases; junction bases not matched to a gene: 7. From germline, CDR1 is LGHNA and CDR2 YSLEER. The CDR3 extends over 15 amino acids. CDR3 coding DNA: TGCGCCAGCAGCCAAGGGCAGGGGGCAGTAAATACGCAGTATTTT. Protein product: CASSQGQGAVNTQYF.

This clonotype was observed a handful of times. The genes are TRBV9 and TRBJ2-5, with 7 bases lining up with TRBD2. V lost 3 bases, J lost 4 bases, and 6 bases stayed unmatched. Germline CDR1 is SGDLS and CDR2 is YYNGEE. This CDR3 has 14 residues. CDR3 amino acids: CASSGSGRTETQYF. In DNA form, the CDR3 reads TGTGCCAGCAGCGGTTCCGGGAGGACAGAGACCCAGTACTTC.